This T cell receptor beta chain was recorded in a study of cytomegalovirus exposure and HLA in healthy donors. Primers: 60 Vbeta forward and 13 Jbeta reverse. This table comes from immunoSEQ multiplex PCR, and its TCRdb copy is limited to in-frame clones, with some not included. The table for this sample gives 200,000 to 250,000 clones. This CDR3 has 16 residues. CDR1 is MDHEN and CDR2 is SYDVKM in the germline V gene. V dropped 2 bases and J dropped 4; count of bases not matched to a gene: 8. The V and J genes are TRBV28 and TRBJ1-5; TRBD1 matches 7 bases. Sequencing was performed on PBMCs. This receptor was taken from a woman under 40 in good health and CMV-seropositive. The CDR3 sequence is CASSLPPQDRNQPQHF. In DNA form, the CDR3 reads TGTGCCAGCAGTTTACCCCCCCAGGACAGGAATCAGCCCCAGCATTTT.